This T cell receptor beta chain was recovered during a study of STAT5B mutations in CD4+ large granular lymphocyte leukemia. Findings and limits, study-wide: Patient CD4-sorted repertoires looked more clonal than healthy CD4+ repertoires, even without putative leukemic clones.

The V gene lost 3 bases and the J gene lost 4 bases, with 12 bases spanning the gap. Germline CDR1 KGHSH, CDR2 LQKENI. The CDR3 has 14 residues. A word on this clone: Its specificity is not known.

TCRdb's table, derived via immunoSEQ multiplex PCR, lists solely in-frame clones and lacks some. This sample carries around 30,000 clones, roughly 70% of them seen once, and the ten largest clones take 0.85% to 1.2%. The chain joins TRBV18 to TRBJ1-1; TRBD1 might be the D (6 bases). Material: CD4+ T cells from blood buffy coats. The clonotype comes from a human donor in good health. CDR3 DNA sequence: TGTGCCAGCTCACCCTGGGGGGCGGGCACTGAAGCTTTCTTT. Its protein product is CASSPWGAGTEAFF.